Presented here are 13 T cell receptor beta chains from one specimen sequenced in a study of blood T cell repertoires in COVID-19. This table comes from immunoSEQ multiplex PCR, and its TCRdb copy is limited to in-frame clones, with some not included. The sample yields about 210,000 clones, 65% to 85% seen once. Source material: peripheral blood. Receptor source: a woman aged 45-60 years with acute or convalescent COVID-19.

A word on this clone: The same CDR3 can be traced to other DNA sequences in this sample. V gene TRBV6-5 combines with J gene TRBJ1-1; no clear D gene. There are 15 residues in the CDR3. The germline V and J ends were trimmed by 0 bases and 2 bases, with 10 bases remaining between them. The germline gives CDR1 MNHEY, CDR2 SVGAGI. CDR3 in DNA: TGTGCCAGCAGTTACTCGCGGCACTTAAACACTGAAGCTTTCTTT. It codes for CASSYSRHLNTEAFF.

J is TRBJ2-5 and V is TRBV28; 9 nucleotides match TRBD1. The ends lost 5 bases at V and 3 bases at J; junction bases unmatched: 7. Germline V gives CDR1 MDHEN, CDR2 SYDVKM. This CDR3 is built from 15 residues. CDR3 nucleotides: TGTGCCAGCAGTGGACAGGGGATAACTAAAGAGACCCAGTACTTC. Translating gives CASSGQGITKETQYF.

A single count supports this clone. The rearrangement joins TRBV6-5 to TRBJ2-7, with a possible D match to TRBD2 (7 bases). In germline, CDR1 is MNHEY, CDR2 SVGAGI. Trimming removed 7 bases at V and 1 base at J, with 17 bases between. This CDR3 comprises 15 residues. CDR3 amino acids: CASKPGASGSYEQYF. The CDR3 DNA follows: TGTGCCAGCAAACCGGGGGCTAGCGGATCCTACGAGCAGTACTTC.

J is TRBJ1-6 and V is TRBV2; 10 bases are a match to TRBD1. Germline-derived CDR1 and CDR2 are SNHLY and FYNNEI. J gave up 9 bases and V 3 bases, and 5 bases lay outside the gene matches. This CDR3 region has 15 residues. CDR3 coding DNA: TGTGCCAGCAGTGAGGGGGGACAGGGGAGTTCACCCCTCCACTTT. This sequence encodes CASSEGGQGSSPLHF.

J is TRBJ2-3 and V is TRBV5-1; D not certain. Trimming removed 4 bases at V and 4 bases at J, with 16 bases between. The germline V gene has CDR1 SGHRS and CDR2 YFSETQ. There are 15 residues in the CDR3. The CDR3 loop is CASSNGFVEADTQYF. The CDR3 DNA sequence: TGCGCCAGCAGCAATGGTTTTGTCGAGGCAGATACGCAGTATTTT.

The CDR3 protein is CATSAHPGGTEAFF. As DNA, the CDR3 is TGTGCCACCAGTGCCCACCCCGGGGGCACTGAAGCTTTCTTT. The chain recombines TRBV24-1 with TRBJ1-1; D perhaps matches TRBD1 (5 bases). Trimming removed 5 bases at V and 4 bases at J, with 13 bases between. The CDR3 totals 14 residues. Germline values: CDR1 KGHDR, CDR2 SFDVKD.

This clone is a singleton in its sample. The chain employs TRBV7-2 and TRBJ2-1, with 8 bases lining up with TRBD2. Germline V gene lookup returns CDR1 SGHTA and CDR2 FQGNSA. This CDR3 spans 17 amino acids. Unmatched junction bases numbered 16, after V lost 4 bases and J lost 8 bases. As DNA, the CDR3 is TGTGCCAGCAGCTCCCCCACTAGCGGCCCCCGGGGGTATGAGCAGTTCTTC. Its protein is CASSSPTSGPRGYEQFF.

V gene TRBV6-2 or TRBV6-3 combines with J gene TRBJ2-5, with D hard to call. V lost 6 bases, J lost 5 bases, and 7 bases lay in between. Per the germline V gene, CDR1 is MNHEY and CDR2 is SVGEGT. The CDR3 contains 11 residues. This chain's CDR3 is CASSSSETQYF. Written as DNA, the CDR3 is TGTGCCAGCAGCTCCAGTGAGACCCAGTACTTC.

The CDR3: CASTGTSPPLEQYF. CDR3 sequence (DNA): TGTGCCAGCACAGGGACTTCCCCCCCCCTCGAGCAGTACTTC. The gene calls are TRBV2 and TRBJ2-7; D is possibly TRBD2 (6 bases). The CDR3 loop spans 14 amino acids. The germline gives CDR1 SNHLY, CDR2 FYNNEI. The germline V and J ends were trimmed by 7 bases and 6 bases, with 19 bases remaining between them.

The rearrangement uses TRBV5-1 and TRBJ1-1; D is perhaps TRBD1 (5 bases). The CDR3 contains 14 residues. The germline V and J ends were trimmed by 4 bases and 10 bases, with 20 bases remaining between them. In germline, CDR1 is SGHRS, CDR2 YFSETQ. CDR3 DNA sequence: TGCGCCAGCAGCAATTCCCAGTCGCGCCAGGGAGCTTTCTTT. Residues: CASSNSQSRQGAFF. The whole variable domain, remainder taken from reference TRBV5-1 and TRBJ1-1, is KAGVTQTPRYLIKTRGQQVTLSCSPISGHRSVSWYQQTPGQGLQFLFEYFSETQRNKGNFPGRFSGRQFSNSRSEMNVSTLELGDSALYLCASSNSQSRQGAFFGQGTRLTVV.

The chain combines TRBV6-5 with TRBJ2-1; a possible D gene is TRBD1 (5 bases). Germline values: CDR1 MNHEY, CDR2 SVGAGI. V shed 5 bases and J shed 5 bases, with 10 bases lying between them. The CDR3 is 13 residues long. The CDR3: CASSHIQDNEQFF. As DNA, the CDR3 is TGTGCCAGCAGTCATATACAGGACAATGAGCAGTTCTTC.

This clone is a singleton in its sample. The V and J genes are TRBV7-8 and TRBJ2-5, with 7 nucleotides matching TRBD1. Per germline, CDR1 SGHVS and CDR2 FQNEAQ. Unmatched junction bases numbered 2, after V lost 2 bases and J lost 2 bases. The CDR3 consists of 14 residues. CDR3 in DNA: TGTGCCAGCAGCTTACGACAGGGTCAAGAGACCCAGTACTTC. The encoded protein is CASSLRQGQETQYF.

The V and J genes are TRBV6-1 and TRBJ2-7; 10 nucleotides line up with TRBD1. The length of the CDR3 is 16 residues. Germline trimming cut 0 bases from V and 4 bases from J; bases unmatched to any gene: 6. Per germline, CDR1 MNHNS and CDR2 SASEGT. This CDR3 is CASSEAFGQGVYEQYF. The CDR3, as DNA: TGTGCCAGCAGTGAAGCTTTCGGACAGGGGGTGTACGAGCAGTACTTC.